The 27 T cell receptor beta chains in this list originate from one sample, sequenced in a study of T-cell memory formation after mild COVID-19. TCRdb reanalysed the 5' RACE reads using MiXCR and keeps one entry per CDR3 protein. The sample includes approximately 390,000 distinct CDR3 sequences, about a sixth seen only once; the top ten take 20% to 25%. The sequenced sample consisted of PBMCs or a T cell subset sorted from them (not recorded which). All receptors come from a young man who had mild COVID-19 (a few samples of this study predate the infection). Cell type and time point are not known.

This clonotype came up a few times. The chain uses TRBV19 and TRBJ2-3, with D perhaps matching TRBD1 or TRBD2 (6 bases each). V lost 4 bases and J lost 3, with 14 bases in between. Germline CDR1 and CDR2: LNHDA and SQIVND (reference sequence). CDR3 size: 15 residues. In DNA form, the CDR3 reads TGTGCCAGTAGTACCGGGGGCCTAGCGACAGATACGCAGTATTTT. It is translated as CASSTGGLATDTQYF.

This clonotype was recorded a few times. The chain is built from TRBV18 and TRBJ1-5; possible D gene TRBD1, 5 bases. The CDR3 has 16 amino acids. Looked up from germline, CDR1 is KGHSH and CDR2 is LQKENI. V gave up 6 bases and J gave up 1 base, with 16 bases separating them. The CDR3 loop is CASSQSTGNSNQPQHF. The CDR3 nucleotides read TGTGCCAGCTCGCAGAGCACAGGAAACAGCAATCAGCCCCAGCATTTT. Filled out from reference TRBV18 and TRBJ1-5, the complete variable domain reads NAGVMQNPRHLVRRRGQEARLRCSPMKGHSHVYWYRQLPEEGLKFMVYLQKENIIDESGMPKERFSAEFPKEGPSILRIQQVVRGDSAAYFCASSQSTGNSNQPQHFGDGTRLSIL.

As regards this clonotype: The germline gene is not matched at one end of the junction; a read error may be the cause. This chain uses TRBV10-2 with TRBJ1-2; D is undetermined. The CDR3 extends over 14 amino acids. Germline lookup yields CDR1 WSHSY and CDR2 SAAADI. The CDR3 bases are TGCGCCAGAAGTGAGTGGAAAGTCCCACAGGGCTACACCTTC. This encodes CARSEWKVPQGYTF.

This clonotype was observed a few times. This chain joins TRBV15 and TRBJ1-6; no reliable D call. The V end lost 4 bases, the J end lost 10 bases, and 17 bases lay between the germline ends. Germline-derived CDR1 and CDR2 are LNHNV and YYDKDF (reference sequence). The CDR3 spans 15 residues. The CDR3: CATSNIRGEGSPLHF. The CDR3 DNA sequence: TGTGCCACCAGCAATATACGGGGAGAAGGCTCACCCCTCCACTTT.

The chain employs TRBV7-2 and TRBJ2-3; D possibly uses TRBD1 or TRBD2 (5 bases each). The CDR3 length is 14 residues. CDR1 and CDR2 from the germline V gene are SGHTA and FQGNSA. V lost 2 bases and J lost 2, with 8 bases in between. CDR3 in DNA: TGTGCCAGCAGCTTAAGGGACCCCACAGATACGCAGTATTTT. It encodes CASSLRDPTDTQYF.

The genes are TRBV20-1 and TRBJ2-7; tentatively, D is TRBD2 (5 bases). Germline V gene lookup returns CDR1 DFQATT and CDR2 SNEGSKA (reference sequence). The CDR3 spans 12 residues. V shed 6 bases and J shed 0 bases, with 9 bases lying between them. CDR3 nucleotides: TGCAGTGCCCTTGGAGGCTCCTACGAGCAGTACTTC. It translates to CSALGGSYEQYF.

This clonotype occurred once. The chain recombines TRBV6-4 with TRBJ1-1; the D is unclear. The CDR3 is 18 residues long. V dropped 0 bases and J dropped 0 bases, with 17 bases sitting between them. Germline CDR1 MRHNA, CDR2 SNTAGT. The CDR3 DNA follows: TGTGCCAGCAGTGACTCGACTAGGCGTAGGGCTGTGAACACTGAAGCTTTCTTT. This codes for CASSDSTRRRAVNTEAFF.

The chain couples TRBV7-8 to TRBJ1-2; 9 positions agree with TRBD1. The germline CDR1 and CDR2 sequences are SGHVS and FQNEAQ. V dropped 4 bases and J dropped 5; count of bases not matched to a gene: 8. The CDR3 length is 15 residues. The chain's CDR3 is CASSSSGQGRYGYTF. The CDR3 DNA sequence: TGTGCCAGCAGCTCCTCGGGACAGGGTCGGTATGGCTACACCTTC.

This clonotype was counted a few times. The chain is built from TRBV5-1 and TRBJ2-7, with D possibly being TRBD1 (5 bases). The germline V gene has CDR1 SGHRS and CDR2 YFSETQ. The ends were cut back, 5 bases at V and 6 bases at J, with 12 bases in the middle. This CDR3 is 12 amino acids long. The CDR3 DNA is TGCGCCAGCAGATCCCCAGGGTCCGAGCAGTACTTC. The encoded protein is CASRSPGSEQYF.

The CDR3 reads CASSLGPGVYEKLFF. The CDR3 DNA sequence: TGTGCCAGCAGCTTGGGTCCAGGGGTTTATGAAAAACTGTTTTTT. The V gene is TRBV7-2, the J gene TRBJ1-4, with TRBD1 as a possible D gene (6 bases). The CDR3 spans 15 residues. CDR1 and CDR2 from the germline V gene are SGHTA and FQGNSA. Trimming took off 3 bases at V and 6 bases at J, with 14 bases between the two ends. The full variable domain, its missing parts supplied by reference TRBV7-2 and TRBJ1-4, is GAGVSQSPSNKVTEKGKDVELRCDPISGHTALYWYRQSLGQGLEFLIYFQGNSAPDKSGLPSDRFSAERTGGSVSTLTIQRTQQEDSAVYLCASSLGPGVYEKLFFGSGTQLSVL.

The table lists this clonotype with a few counts. The chain couples TRBV6-2 or TRBV6-3 to TRBJ2-1, with TRBD1 identical over 9 bases. Trimming took 5 bases from V and 7 from J; bases not matched to a gene: 9. The CDR3 has 15 residues. CDR1 MNHEY and CDR2 SVGEGT come from the germline V gene. The CDR3 reads CASSDTGGGKNEQFF. CDR3 in DNA: TGTGCCAGCAGTGACACAGGGGGCGGTAAAAATGAGCAGTTCTTC.

V usage is TRBV5-1 and J usage is TRBJ2-3; the D is unclear. Germline V lookup: CDR1 SGHRS, CDR2 YFSETQ. The CDR3 loop spans 14 amino acids. V shed 1 base and J shed 4 bases, with 10 bases lying between them. In DNA form, the CDR3 reads TGCGCCAGCAGCTTGACCTCGAAAGCAGATACGCAGTATTTT. Translating gives CASSLTSKADTQYF.

The V and J genes are TRBV5-5 and TRBJ1-5; TRBD1 matches 7 bases. There are 14 residues in the CDR3. CDR1 is SGHKS and CDR2 is YYEKEE in the germline V gene (reference sequence). J gave up 2 bases and V 5 bases, and 4 bases lay outside the gene matches. The CDR3 protein is CASRDGTGNQPQHF. DNA of the CDR3: TGTGCCAGCAGAGACGGGACAGGCAATCAGCCCCAGCATTTT.

This clonotype has ten or more counts. This chain connects TRBV18 to TRBJ2-7, with D uncertain. V was pared by 6 bases and J by 0 bases, with 18 bases between. Germline V gene lookup returns CDR1 KGHSH and CDR2 LQKENI. The length of the CDR3 is 16 residues. Written as DNA, the CDR3 is TGTGCCAGCTCCCTACCACGAGGACGGAGCTCCTACGAGCAGTACTTC. Protein: CASSLPRGRSSYEQYF.

This clonotype was counted only a few times. The genes are TRBV7-9 and TRBJ2-5; TRBD1 is a possible D gene (5 bases). Germline V lookup: CDR1 SEHNR, CDR2 FQNEAQ (reference sequence). Trimming stripped 1 base from V and 5 bases from J, with 17 bases between. The CDR3 runs 16 residues. CDR3 in DNA: TGTGCCAGCAGCTTAGGTCGGGCTGGGGCCAAGGAGACCCAGTACTTC. Its protein is CASSLGRAGAKETQYF.

J is TRBJ1-2 and V is TRBV9; TRBD1 matches at 9 bases. The CDR3 is 15 residues long. Germline CDR1 is SGDLS and CDR2 is YYNGEE. Trimming at V came to 4 bases and at J to 4 bases, leaving 8 bases not matched to a gene. CDR3 sequence reads: CASSPINRGLYGYTF. CDR3 in DNA: TGTGCCAGCAGCCCGATTAACAGGGGGCTCTATGGCTACACCTTC.

The rearrangement joins TRBV5-6 to TRBJ2-7; either TRBD1 or TRBD2 may supply D (6 bases each). CDR3 length equals 14 residues. Germline CDR1 is SGHDT and CDR2 is YYEEEE. V lost 1 base and J lost 0, with 8 bases in between. CDR3 residues: CASSLRGRSYEQYV. The CDR3 DNA is TGTGCCAGCAGCTTGCGGGGGCGCTCCTACGAGCAGTACGTC.

The chain employs TRBV9 and TRBJ2-6; possible D gene TRBD1, 5 bases. This CDR3 has 14 amino acids. Germline V CDR1 and CDR2: SGDLS, YYNGEE. Trimming pared 2 bases from V and 2 bases from J, leaving 5 bases between. CDR3 amino acids: CASSVTAGANVLTF. The CDR3 coding sequence is TGTGCCAGCAGCGTGACAGCTGGGGCCAACGTCCTGACTTTC. Combining the CDR3 with reference TRBV9 and TRBJ2-6 gives the whole variable domain DSGVTQTPKHLITATGQRVTLRCSPRSGDLSVYWYQQSLDQGLQFLIQYYNGEERAKGNILERFSAQQFPDLHSELNLSSLELGDSALYFCASSVTAGANVLTFGAGSRLTVL.

This clonotype was detected a few times. The V and J genes are TRBV10-3 and TRBJ2-6; D ambiguous. The length of the CDR3 is 13 residues. CDR1 ENHRY and CDR2 SYGVKD come from the germline V gene. Trimming stripped 11 bases from V and 2 bases from J, with 10 bases between. The CDR3 DNA reads as TGTGCCTCCCAGAGCGCTGGGGCCAACGTCCTGACTTTC. Encoded protein: CASQSAGANVLTF.

The J gene is TRBJ1-3, the V gene TRBV7-2, with 9 bases matching TRBD1. The CDR3 is 15 amino acids. The germline CDR1 and CDR2 sequences are SGHTA and FQGNSA. With 3 bases clipped from V and 7 bases from J, the junction kept 7 bases outside the gene matches. The DNA of the CDR3 is TGTGCCAGCAGCTTGGGGACAGGGTGGACCAACACCATATATTTT. Translating it yields CASSLGTGWTNTIYF.

The rearrangement joins TRBV7-3 to TRBJ2-1, with a weak D call TRBD2 (5 bases). Trimming took 2 bases from V and 8 from J, leaving 16 bases between them. The V gene's germline CDR1 is SGHTA and CDR2 FQGTGA. This CDR3 spans 15 amino acids. CDR3 in DNA: TGTGCCAGCAGCTTAGGCAGACTACCCTCACATGAGCAGTTCTTC. This translates into CASSLGRLPSHEQFF.

This clonotype was counted between two and nine times. This sequence joins TRBV20-1 and TRBJ2-1; D remains ambiguous. V lost 0 bases and J 0 bases, leaving 9 bases between the germline ends. This CDR3 has 15 amino acids. Germline V gives CDR1 DFQATT, CDR2 SNEGSKA (reference sequence). The chain's CDR3 is CSARDDLSSYNEQFF. CDR3 DNA sequence: TGCAGTGCTAGAGATGATCTTAGCTCCTACAATGAGCAGTTCTTC.

The rearrangement joins TRBV9 to TRBJ1-1, with a weak D call TRBD1 (5 bases). The CDR3 covers 18 residues. V shed 0 bases and J shed 4 bases, with 22 bases lying between them. Germline loops: CDR1 SGDLS, CDR2 YYNGEE. CDR3 residues: CASSVARDGAQTITEAFF. CDR3 DNA sequence: TGTGCCAGCAGCGTAGCCAGGGACGGGGCACAGACGATCACTGAAGCTTTCTTT.

This clonotype occurred a few times. At one of its ends the junction is not consistent with the germline gene, which may arise from a read error. The chain recombines TRBV7-2 with TRBJ1-6; 7 nucleotides line up with TRBD1. Germline loops: CDR1 SGHTA, CDR2 FQGNSA. The CDR3 covers 14 residues. CDR3 sequence reads: CASRLEGAGSPLHF. In nucleotides, the CDR3 is TGTGCCAGCAGATTAGAGGGGGCAGGTTCACCCCTCCACTTT. The whole variable domain, remainder taken from reference TRBV7-2 and TRBJ1-6, is GAGVSQSPSNKVTEKGKDVELRCDPISGHTALYWYRQSLGQGLEFLIYFQGNSAPDKSGLPSDRFSAERTGGSVSTLTIQRTQQEDSAVYLCASRLEGAGSPLHFGNGTRLTVT.

The chain employs TRBV6-5 and TRBJ2-2; TRBD1 might be the D (5 bases). V was clipped by 4 bases and J by 6 bases, with 12 bases between them. The length of the CDR3 is 14 residues. CDR1 is MNHEY and CDR2 is SVGAGI in the germline V gene. The CDR3 coding sequence is TGTGCCAGCAGTTCAACTACAGGTCCCGGGGAGCTGTTTTTT. This encodes CASSSTTGPGELFF.

V is TRBV5-1 and J is TRBJ1-1, with a weak D call TRBD1 (5 bases). Germline values: CDR1 SGHRS, CDR2 YFSETQ. V was cut by 4 bases and J by 2 bases, with 15 bases left in between. This CDR3 contains 15 residues. The CDR3 DNA follows: TGCGCCAGCAGCGGCGGGACGACCAGTAACACTGAAGCTTTCTTT. Encoded protein: CASSGGTTSNTEAFF.

This clonotype has a count of ten or more. The chain has TRBV5-1 and TRBJ2-6, with D unresolved. The V gene lost 7 bases and the J gene lost 2 bases, with 7 bases spanning the gap. CDR1 SGHRS and CDR2 YFSETQ come from the germline V gene. The CDR3 spans 13 residues. CDR3 sequence reads: CASRDPGANVLTF. The CDR3 nucleotides read TGCGCCAGCCGCGACCCTGGGGCCAACGTCCTGACTTTC.